The 3 T cell receptor beta chains listed next were all sequenced from one sample in a study of T cells in Graves' hyperthyroidism and ophthalmopathy. From RNA transcripts, TCR beta CDR3 regions were amplified. During a first-round RT-PCR of the TCR CDR3, the HTBI primer set was used. TCRdb analysed the multiplex PCR reads with MiXCR anew, one entry per CDR3 protein. The sample yields approximately 700,000 distinct CDR3 sequences, 15% to 20% seen once. Sequencing was carried out using blood. The receptors derive from a man aged 18 to 29 with Graves' hyperthyroidism.

The V gene is TRBV20-1, the J gene TRBJ2-1; the match to TRBD2 covers 10 bases. J gave up 7 bases and V 4 bases, and 7 bases lay outside the gene matches. The CDR3 totals 14 residues. The germline gives CDR1 DFQATT, CDR2 SNEGSKA (reference sequence). CDR3 loop: CSATSGSLTNEQFF. Here the CDR3 DNA reads TGCAGTGCTACTAGCGGGAGCCTTACAAATGAGCAGTTCTTC.

The genes are TRBV3-1 and TRBJ2-3; no reliable D call. The germline V and J ends were trimmed by 4 bases and 6 bases, with 14 bases remaining between them. Germline values: CDR1 LGHDT, CDR2 YNNKEL (reference sequence). The CDR3 runs to 14 residues. Written as DNA, the CDR3 is TGTGCCAGCAGCCCCTCGCACTCTGGGGATACGCAGTATTTT. This sequence encodes CASSPSHSGDTQYF.

This clonotype has a handful of counts. V gene TRBV6-1 combines with J gene TRBJ2-3; 8 bases are a match to TRBD1. Trimming removed 6 bases from V and 1 base from J; junction bases left unmatched: 6. The CDR3 runs to 15 residues. From germline, CDR1 is MNHNS and CDR2 SASEGT. CDR3 DNA: TGTGCCAGCAGAGCAGGGGGCTCTGGCACAGATACGCAGTATTTT. Its translation: CASRAGGSGTDTQYF.